The clone carrying this T cell receptor (beta chain) was recorded a few times. Its matching antigen is unknown. The sample comes from a study of T-cell reconstitution after alpha-beta-depleted transplantation in children. Overall study findings and caveats: A year had passed since transplant, and T-cell counts and diversity by then came mostly from newly produced T cells.

V was clipped by 4 bases and J by 5 bases, with 12 bases between them. From germline, CDR1 is SGHKS and CDR2 YYEKEE (reference sequence). CDR3 size: 13 residues. Preparation of the TCRbeta library involved a method that used unique molecular identifiers. TCRdb re-derived calls from the PCR reads in MiXCR, one entry per CDR3 protein. The sample lists 530,000 or so distinct CDR3 sequences; roughly 27% were seen once. The clonotype originates from a boy under two years old with Wiskott-Aldrich syndrome, due to receive a stem cell transplant. This material consisted of PBMCs, taken before TCRalphabeta/CD19-depleted stem cell transplant. V gene TRBV5-5 combines with J gene TRBJ2-5, with D hard to call. The CDR3 sequence: CASSTPPGETQYF. The CDR3 coding sequence is TGTGCCAGCAGCACCCCTCCGGGCGAGACCCAGTACTTC.